This T cell receptor beta chain was sequenced in a study of CD8 T cells in Susac syndrome. Trimming pared 4 bases from V and 1 base from J, leaving 14 bases between. CDR3 length equals 14 residues. The germline V gene has CDR1 DFQATT and CDR2 SNEGSKA (reference sequence). RNA, at about 0.45 to 1 ug, was reverse transcribed with random hexamers. Amplification of TCR beta CDR3 spanned 54 Vbeta and 13 Jbeta via immunoSEQ multiplex PCR. Each CDR3 protein gets one entry after TCRdb re-called the immunoSEQ multiplex PCR reads with MiXCR. Here the sample spans around 190,000 distinct CDR3 sequences, 85% to 95% being singletons. Healthy donors served as age- and sex-matched controls. FACS was used to enrich TEMRA cells, whereas the CD8+ and CD4+ T cells were obtained by negative isolation.

The receptor was isolated from a human donor in good health. Sequenced sample: CD4+ T cells from PBMCs. V gene TRBV20-1 combines with J gene TRBJ2-7; D perhaps matches TRBD1 (7 bases). Here the CDR3 reads CSAIRGAVSYEQYF. In nucleotides, the CDR3 is TGCAGTGCTATCAGGGGGGCCGTTTCCTACGAGCAGTACTTC.